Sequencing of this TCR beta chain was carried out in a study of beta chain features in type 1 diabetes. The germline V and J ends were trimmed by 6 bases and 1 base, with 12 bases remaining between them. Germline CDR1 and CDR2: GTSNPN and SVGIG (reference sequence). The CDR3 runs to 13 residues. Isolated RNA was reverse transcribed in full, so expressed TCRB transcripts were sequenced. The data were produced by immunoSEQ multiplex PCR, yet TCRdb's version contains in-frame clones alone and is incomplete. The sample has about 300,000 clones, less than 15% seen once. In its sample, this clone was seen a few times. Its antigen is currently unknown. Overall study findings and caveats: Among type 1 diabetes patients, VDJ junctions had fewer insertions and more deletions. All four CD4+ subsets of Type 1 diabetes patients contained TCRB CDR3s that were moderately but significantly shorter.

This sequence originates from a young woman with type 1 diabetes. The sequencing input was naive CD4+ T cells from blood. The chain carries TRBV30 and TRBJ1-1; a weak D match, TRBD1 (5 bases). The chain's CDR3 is CACSSGGNTEAFF. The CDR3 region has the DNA TGTGCCTGCTCCTCGGGGGGGAACACTGAAGCTTTCTTT. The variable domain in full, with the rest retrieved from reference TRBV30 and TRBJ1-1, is SQTIHQWPATLVQPVGSPLSLECTVEGTSNPNLYWYRQAAGRGLQLLFYSVGIGQISSEVPQNLSASRPQDRQFILSSKKLLLSDSGFYLCACSSGGNTEAFFGQGTRLTVV.